Listed here is a single TCR beta chain. Its matching antigen is unknown. These data belong to a study of cytomegalovirus exposure and HLA in healthy donors. The CDR3 totals 14 residues. CDR1 and CDR2 (germline): SEHNR, FQNEAQ (reference sequence). J lost 7 bases, V lost 6 bases, and 4 bases had no gene match. The PCR made use of 60 Vbeta and 13 Jbeta primers. Clones were read by immunoSEQ multiplex PCR, and TCRdb kept only the in-frame ones, dropping some. The repertoire has 93,000 or so clones, about 83% of them found once; the top ten carry 5.6%. General study findings and limits: Analysis was carried out at a later point, and it linked a missense DCLRE1C variant to TCR beta V- and J-gene trimming.

The source is a woman in her late teens or twenties in good health and CMV-seropositive. The V gene is TRBV7-9, the J gene TRBJ2-7, with TRBD2 matching over 15 bases. The sample comprised PBMCs. The CDR3 spells CASRGLAGGREQYF. CDR3 in DNA: TGTGCCAGCAGGGGACTAGCGGGGGGCCGGGAGCAGTACTTC. Looking up the rest from reference TRBV7-9 and TRBJ2-7 gives the full variable domain: DTGVSQNPRHKITKRGQNVTFRCDPISEHNRLYWYRQTLGQGPEFLTYFQNEAQLEKSRLLSDRFSAERPKGSFSTLEIQRTEQGDSAMYLCASRGLAGGREQYFGPGTRLTVT.